The clone carrying this T cell receptor beta chain showed up just a few times. Its cognate antigen is unknown. The data derive from a study of early T cells in non-severe SARS-CoV-2 infection. In the study overall: Bulk RNA isolated from unsorted whole blood underwent sequencing; chains were not paired.

Between the trimmed V and J ends, which lost 1 base and 8 bases, there was a span of 6 bases. The CDR3 runs 12 residues. Germline CDR1 reads MGHRA; CDR2 reads YSYEKL. Unique molecular identifiers were attached to individual cDNA molecules. TCRdb reprocessed the 5' RACE reads with MiXCR, giving one entry per CDR3 protein. Counted here are about 59,000 distinct CDR3 sequences, around 12% occurring once; the ten biggest clones make up about 1.4%. General study results and limits: Using VDJdb, the matching emphasized anti-spike CD8 responses while missing private and CD4 specificities.

Source material: whole blood. The chain joins TRBV4-1 to TRBJ2-1; no firm D call. This receptor was taken from an adult who was a healthcare worker with PCR-confirmed SARS-CoV-2 infection or an uninfected control (not recorded which). The CDR3 nucleotides read TGCGCCAGCAGCCAAGTGAACCATGAGCAGTTCTTC. Protein sequence: CASSQVNHEQFF.